The clone carrying this T cell receptor (beta chain) has just one count. This CDR3 has 14 residues. J gave up 8 bases and V 3 bases, and 5 bases lay outside the gene matches. Germline values: CDR1 MGHRA, CDR2 YSYEKL. The repertoire was sequenced with immunoSEQ multiplex PCR; TCRdb's copy has only in-frame clones and lacks some. The table records 95,000 to 150,000 clones, over 75% of them present only once. This specimen comes from a study of blood T cell repertoires in COVID-19. Study summary: Sample material is recorded as cDNA or gDNA derived from T cells, B-cell-depleted T cells, or PBMCs.

Sequencing was performed on peripheral blood. V usage is TRBV4-1 and J usage is TRBJ1-2, with 11 bases identical to TRBD1. The receptor comes from a man aged 60 to 75 with acute or convalescent COVID-19. The CDR3 here is CASSHWTGGDGYTF. CDR3 sequence (DNA): TGCGCCAGCAGCCACTGGACAGGGGGCGACGGCTACACCTTC.